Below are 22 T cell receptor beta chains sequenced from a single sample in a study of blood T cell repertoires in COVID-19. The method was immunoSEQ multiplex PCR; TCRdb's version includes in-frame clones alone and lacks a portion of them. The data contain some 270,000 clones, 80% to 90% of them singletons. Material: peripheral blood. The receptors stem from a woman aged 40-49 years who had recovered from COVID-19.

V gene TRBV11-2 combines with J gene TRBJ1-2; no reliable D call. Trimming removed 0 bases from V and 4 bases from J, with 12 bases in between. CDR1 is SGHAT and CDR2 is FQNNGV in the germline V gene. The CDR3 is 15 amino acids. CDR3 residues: CASSLDPSRTYGYTF. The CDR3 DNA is TGTGCCAGCAGCTTAGATCCGAGCCGAACCTATGGCTACACCTTC.

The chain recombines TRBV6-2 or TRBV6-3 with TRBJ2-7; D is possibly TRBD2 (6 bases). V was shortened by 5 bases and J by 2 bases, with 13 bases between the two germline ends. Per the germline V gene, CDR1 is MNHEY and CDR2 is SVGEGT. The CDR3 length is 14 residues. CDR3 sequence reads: CASSRLSGPYEQYV. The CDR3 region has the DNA TGTGCCAGCAGTCGACTTAGCGGTCCCTACGAGCAGTACGTC.

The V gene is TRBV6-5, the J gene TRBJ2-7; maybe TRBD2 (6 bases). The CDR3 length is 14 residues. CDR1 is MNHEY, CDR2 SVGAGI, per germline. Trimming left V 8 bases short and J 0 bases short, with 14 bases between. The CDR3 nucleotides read TGTGCCAGCTCGGGACTTCCAAGCTCCTACGAGCAGTACGTC. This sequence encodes CASSGLPSSYEQYV.

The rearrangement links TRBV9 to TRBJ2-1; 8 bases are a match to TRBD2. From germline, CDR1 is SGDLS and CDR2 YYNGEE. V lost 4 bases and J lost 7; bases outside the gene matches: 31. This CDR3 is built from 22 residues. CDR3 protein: CASSRRLPSGSLSRMMGNEQFF. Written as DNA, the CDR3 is TGTGCCAGCAGCCGAAGACTACCCAGCGGGAGTCTTTCTCGGATGATGGGGAATGAGCAGTTCTTC.

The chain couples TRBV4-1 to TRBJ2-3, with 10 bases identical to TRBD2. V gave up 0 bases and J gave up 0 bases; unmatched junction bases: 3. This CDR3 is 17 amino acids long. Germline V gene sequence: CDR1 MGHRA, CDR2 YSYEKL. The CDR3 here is CASSQDQLAGSTDTQYF. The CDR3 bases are TGCGCCAGCAGCCAAGACCAACTAGCGGGGAGCACAGATACGCAGTATTTT.

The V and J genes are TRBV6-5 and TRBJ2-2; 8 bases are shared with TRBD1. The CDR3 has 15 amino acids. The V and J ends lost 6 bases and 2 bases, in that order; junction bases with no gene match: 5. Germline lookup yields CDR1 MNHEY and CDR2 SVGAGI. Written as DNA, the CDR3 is TGTGCCAGCAGATCCGGGACAGGCAACACCGGGGAGCTGTTTTTT. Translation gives CASRSGTGNTGELFF.

CDR3 nucleotide sequence: TGTGCCAGTAGTATAGAAGGGGCAGGGGCCAACGTCCTGACTTTC. Amino acid sequence: CASSIEGAGANVLTF. V usage is TRBV19 and J usage is TRBJ2-6; TRBD1 is a possible D gene (5 bases). Between the trimmed V and J ends, which lost 0 bases and 4 bases, there was a span of 7 bases. Germline V gene lookup returns CDR1 LNHDA and CDR2 SQIVND (reference sequence). The CDR3 has 15 amino acids. Full variable domain (missing parts from reference TRBV19 and TRBJ2-6): DGGITQSPKYLFRKEGQNVTLSCEQNLNHDAMYWYRQDPGQGLRLIYYSQIVNDFQKGDIAEGYSVSREKKESFPLTVTSAQKNPTAFYLCASSIEGAGANVLTFGAGSRLTVL.

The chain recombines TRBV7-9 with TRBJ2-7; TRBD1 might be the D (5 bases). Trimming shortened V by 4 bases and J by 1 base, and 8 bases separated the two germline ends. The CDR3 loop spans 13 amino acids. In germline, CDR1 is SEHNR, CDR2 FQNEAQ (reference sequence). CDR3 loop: CASSWQGSYEQYF. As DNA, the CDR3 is TGTGCCAGCAGCTGGCAGGGTTCCTACGAGCAGTACTTC. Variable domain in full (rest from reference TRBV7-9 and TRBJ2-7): DTGVSQNPRHKITKRGQNVTFRCDPISEHNRLYWYRQTLGQGPEFLTYFQNEAQLEKSRLLSDRFSAERPKGSFSTLEIQRTEQGDSAMYLCASSWQGSYEQYFGPGTRLTVT.

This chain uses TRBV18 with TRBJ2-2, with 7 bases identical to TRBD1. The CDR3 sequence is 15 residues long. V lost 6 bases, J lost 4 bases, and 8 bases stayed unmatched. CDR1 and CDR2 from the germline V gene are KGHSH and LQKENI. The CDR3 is CASSLDRDRTGELFF. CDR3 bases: TGTGCCAGCTCCCTAGACAGGGACCGCACCGGGGAGCTGTTTTTT.

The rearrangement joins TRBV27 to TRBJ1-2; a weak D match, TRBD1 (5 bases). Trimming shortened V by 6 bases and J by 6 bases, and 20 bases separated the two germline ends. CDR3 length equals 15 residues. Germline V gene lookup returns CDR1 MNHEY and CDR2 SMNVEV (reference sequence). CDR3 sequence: CASRKYRDSGDGYTF. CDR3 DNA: TGTGCCAGCAGAAAATACCGGGACTCTGGGGATGGCTACACCTTC.

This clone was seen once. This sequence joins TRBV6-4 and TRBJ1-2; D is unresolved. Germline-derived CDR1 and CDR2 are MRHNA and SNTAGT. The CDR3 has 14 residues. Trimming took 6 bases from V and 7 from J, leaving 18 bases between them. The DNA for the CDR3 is TGTGCCAGCAGGGGTGGAGGGCCAGGCGTTGGCTACACCTTC. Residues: CASRGGGPGVGYTF.

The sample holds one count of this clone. CDR3 nucleotides: TGCGCCAGCAAATTAGCGGGGGGCACTAACAATGAGCAGTTCTTC. Its protein product is CASKLAGGTNNEQFF. This rearrangement joins TRBV10-2 to TRBJ2-1; 10 nucleotides align to TRBD2. This CDR3 contains 15 residues. Per germline, CDR1 WSHSY and CDR2 SAAADI. The V gene end was trimmed by 7 bases and the J gene end by 5 bases; junction bases not matched to a gene: 8.

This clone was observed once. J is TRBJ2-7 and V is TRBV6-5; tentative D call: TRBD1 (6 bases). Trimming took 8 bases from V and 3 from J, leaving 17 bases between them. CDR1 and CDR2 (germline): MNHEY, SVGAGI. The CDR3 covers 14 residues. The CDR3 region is CASAPRGMVYEQYF. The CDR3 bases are TGTGCCAGCGCCCCCAGGGGAATGGTCTACGAGCAGTACTTC.

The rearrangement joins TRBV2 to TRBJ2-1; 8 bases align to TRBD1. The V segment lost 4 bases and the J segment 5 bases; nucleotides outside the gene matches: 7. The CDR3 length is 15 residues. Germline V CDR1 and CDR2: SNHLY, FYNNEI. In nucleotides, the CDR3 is TGTGCCAGCAGTGGCCGCGGGACAGGCAACAATGAGCAGTTCTTC. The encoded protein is CASSGRGTGNNEQFF.

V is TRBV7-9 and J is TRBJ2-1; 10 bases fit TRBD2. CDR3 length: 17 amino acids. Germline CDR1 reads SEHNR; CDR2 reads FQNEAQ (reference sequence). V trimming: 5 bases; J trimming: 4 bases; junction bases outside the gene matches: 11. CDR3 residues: CASSPRRDSGGYNEQFF. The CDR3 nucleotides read TGTGCCAGCAGCCCCCGTAGGGATAGCGGGGGGTACAATGAGCAGTTCTTC.

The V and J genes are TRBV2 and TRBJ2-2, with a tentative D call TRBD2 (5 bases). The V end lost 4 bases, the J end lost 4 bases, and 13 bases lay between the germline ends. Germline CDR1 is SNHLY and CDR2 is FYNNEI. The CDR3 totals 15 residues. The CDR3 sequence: CASSGHRRGTGELFF. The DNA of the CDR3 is TGTGCCAGCAGTGGCCACAGACGGGGCACCGGGGAGCTGTTTTTT.

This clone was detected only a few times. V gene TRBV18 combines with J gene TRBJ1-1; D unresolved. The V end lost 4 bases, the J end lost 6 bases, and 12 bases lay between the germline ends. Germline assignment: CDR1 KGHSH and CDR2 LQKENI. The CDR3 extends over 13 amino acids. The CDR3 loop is CASSQQRGSEAFF. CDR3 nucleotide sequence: TGTGCCAGCTCACAACAGAGAGGGTCTGAAGCTTTCTTT.

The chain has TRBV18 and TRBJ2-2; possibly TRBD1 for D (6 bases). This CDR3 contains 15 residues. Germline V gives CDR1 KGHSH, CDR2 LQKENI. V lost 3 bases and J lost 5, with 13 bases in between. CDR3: CASSPRGSRTGELFF. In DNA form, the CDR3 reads TGTGCCAGCTCACCTAGGGGGAGTCGGACCGGGGAGCTGTTTTTT. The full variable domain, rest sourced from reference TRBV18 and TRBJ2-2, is NAGVMQNPRHLVRRRGQEARLRCSPMKGHSHVYWYRQLPEEGLKFMVYLQKENIIDESGMPKERFSAEFPKEGPSILRIQQVVRGDSAAYFCASSPRGSRTGELFFGEGSRLTVL.

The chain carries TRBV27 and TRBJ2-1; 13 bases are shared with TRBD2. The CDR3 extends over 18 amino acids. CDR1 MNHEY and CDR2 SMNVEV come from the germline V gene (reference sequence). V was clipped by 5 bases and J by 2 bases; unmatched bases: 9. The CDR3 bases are TGTGCCAGCAGTCACCGGACTAGCGGGGGCCCCCCCTACAATGAGCAGTTCTTC. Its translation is CASSHRTSGGPPYNEQFF.

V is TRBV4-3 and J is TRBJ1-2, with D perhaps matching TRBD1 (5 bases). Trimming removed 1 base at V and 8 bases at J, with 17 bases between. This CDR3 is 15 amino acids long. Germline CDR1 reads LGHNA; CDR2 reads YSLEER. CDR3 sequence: CASSQGVYRSEGYTF. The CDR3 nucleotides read TGCGCCAGCAGCCAAGGAGTGTACAGGTCGGAGGGCTACACCTTC.

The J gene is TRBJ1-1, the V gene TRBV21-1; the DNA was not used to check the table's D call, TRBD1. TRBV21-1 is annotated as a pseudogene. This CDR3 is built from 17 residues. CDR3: CASSKGGTEAQNTEAFF. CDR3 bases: TGTGCCAGCAGCAAAGGGGGGACAGAGGCCCAGAACACTGAAGCTTTCTTT.

In DNA form, the CDR3 reads TGTGCCAGCAGCCCCGTAAGAGGGCGACTCGGGGAGCTGTTTTTT. Translating gives CASSPVRGRLGELFF. The chain is built from TRBV11-2 and TRBJ2-2; a possible D gene is TRBD2 (5 bases). The germline V gene encodes CDR1 SGHAT and CDR2 FQNNGV. This CDR3 has 15 residues. Trimming stripped 5 bases from V and 7 bases from J, with 17 bases between.